One and the same sample provided the 24 T cell receptor beta chains below, sequenced in a study of identical twins. Via MiXCR, TCRdb re-called the 5' RACE reads, giving one row per CDR3 protein. The table shows 1.5 million or so distinct CDR3 sequences, with under 35% occurring only once. Source material: cord blood. These receptors came from a newborn girl in good health.

For this clonotype: A junction end diverges from the germline sequence, so it may reflect a read error. This chain links TRBV7-7 with TRBJ2-1; 8 bases match TRBD2. The CDR3 contains 15 residues. In germline, CDR1 is SSHAT, CDR2 FNYEAQ (reference sequence). The CDR3 is CASSEGLAPNNEQFF. The CDR3 bases are TGTGCTAGCAGCGAAGGACTAGCACCCAACAATGAGCAGTTCTTC.

There are a few counts of this clonotype. V is TRBV6-6 and J is TRBJ2-7, with 7 nucleotides matching TRBD1. The CDR3 covers 13 residues. Germline CDR1 is MNHNY and CDR2 is SVGAGI (reference sequence). V was clipped by 5 bases and J by 4 bases; unmatched bases: 5. The CDR3 coding sequence is TGTGCCAGCAGTCGTGGACAGGAATACGAGCAGTACTTC. This codes for CASSRGQEYEQYF.

This clonotype has more than one count but fewer than ten. The chain is built from TRBV7-2 and TRBJ1-6, with D maybe TRBD1 (5 bases). The CDR3 has 14 amino acids. V was shortened by 1 base and J by 8 bases, with 9 bases between the two germline ends. CDR1 and CDR2 from the germline V gene are SGHTA and FQGNSA. The CDR3 region is CASSLGGFDSPLHF. The DNA for the CDR3 is TGTGCCAGCAGCTTAGGGGGGTTCGATTCACCCCTCCACTTT.

This clonotype was observed a few times. The rearrangement links TRBV20-1 to TRBJ2-7; D is perhaps TRBD1 (6 bases). Deletions cut 3 bases from V and 2 bases from J, with 14 bases between. The CDR3 covers 14 residues. Germline assignment: CDR1 DFQATT and CDR2 SNEGSKA (reference sequence). In nucleotides, the CDR3 is TGCAGTGCTAGGGGGGCCAGGGTTACCTACGAGCAGTACTTC. Translated: CSARGARVTYEQYF.

V usage is TRBV6-1 and J usage is TRBJ2-2; no reliable D call. Per the germline V gene, CDR1 is MNHNS and CDR2 is SASEGT. This CDR3 spans 14 amino acids. The V gene lost 4 bases and the J gene lost 7 bases, with 13 bases spanning the gap. CDR3 sequence reads: CASSVRQFGGELFF. Here the CDR3 DNA reads TGTGCCAGCAGTGTACGACAATTCGGCGGGGAGCTGTTTTTT.

The sample holds many counts of this clonotype. The chain carries TRBV5-1 and TRBJ2-5; the D is unclear. Per the germline V gene, CDR1 is SGHRS and CDR2 is YFSETQ. CDR3 length: 14 residues. Trimming took 0 bases from V and 3 from J, leaving 9 bases between them. The chain's CDR3 is CASSLVGVEETQYF. The CDR3 nucleotides are TGCGCCAGCAGCTTGGTAGGAGTGGAAGAGACCCAGTACTTC.

This clonotype has a handful of counts. This chain uses TRBV5-1 with TRBJ2-7, with 8 bases lining up with TRBD2. The CDR3 has 14 residues. Germline V gene data show CDR1 as SGHRS and CDR2 as YFSETQ. J was trimmed by 2 bases and V by 6 bases; bases with no gene match: 7. CDR3 DNA sequence: TGCGCCAGCATTTGGGGACTAGGGACCTACGAGCAGTACTTC. Its protein product is CASIWGLGTYEQYF.

The sample holds a few counts of this clonotype. The gene calls are TRBV20-1 and TRBJ1-2, with 8 bases aligning to TRBD1. CDR1 and CDR2 (germline): DFQATT, SNEGSKA (reference sequence). The V gene end was trimmed by 4 bases and the J gene end by 4 bases; junction bases not matched to a gene: 5. The CDR3 contains 13 residues. The CDR3: CSATGQGSYGYTF. For the CDR3, the DNA is TGCAGTGCTACAGGACAGGGTAGCTATGGCTACACCTTC.

This clonotype was counted between two and nine times. The chain joins TRBV10-3 to TRBJ2-6; the match to TRBD1 covers 10 bases. V lost 5 bases, J lost 0 bases, and 13 bases stayed unmatched. The germline V gene has CDR1 ENHRY and CDR2 SYGVKD. This CDR3 is 20 amino acids long. CDR3 region: CAISPFWGTGVTSGANVLTF. As DNA, the CDR3 is TGTGCCATCAGTCCCTTTTGGGGGACAGGGGTCACCTCTGGGGCCAACGTCCTGACTTTC.

The V and J genes are TRBV4-1 and TRBJ2-1, with D possibly matching TRBD2 (6 bases). V lost 1 base and J 3 bases, leaving 16 bases between the germline ends. CDR3 size: 17 residues. From germline, CDR1 is MGHRA and CDR2 YSYEKL. In DNA, the CDR3 is TGCGCCAGCAGCCAAGGGAGGGCTAGTGGGATCTACAATGAGCAGTTCTTC. This codes for CASSQGRASGIYNEQFF.

This clonotype has more than one count but fewer than ten. The rearrangement joins TRBV5-8 to TRBJ1-6, with a tentative D call TRBD1 (6 bases). CDR1 and CDR2 from the germline V gene are SGHTS and YDEGEE. The CDR3 extends over 14 amino acids. Between the trimmed V and J ends, which lost 2 bases and 8 bases, there was a span of 11 bases. The CDR3 DNA follows: TGTGCCAGCAGCTTAGGGACACTCGATTCACCCCTCCACTTT. Protein product: CASSLGTLDSPLHF.

The DNA of the CDR3 is TGCAGTGCTCGCTTAGACAGGGCTAAGCAGTTCTTC. Amino acid sequence: CSARLDRAKQFF. The genes are TRBV20-1 and TRBJ2-1, with 7 bases aligning to TRBD1. V was pared by 5 bases and J by 11 bases, with 9 bases of the junction left unmatched. This CDR3 region has 12 residues. CDR1 is DFQATT, CDR2 SNEGSKA, per germline (reference sequence).

This clonotype was observed a handful of times. The rearrangement uses TRBV24-1 and TRBJ2-7; weak D call: TRBD2 (5 bases). Trimming cost V 7 bases and J 2 bases, with 14 bases left between them. This CDR3 comprises 14 residues. CDR1 KGHDR and CDR2 SFDVKD come from the germline V gene. Here the CDR3 DNA reads TGTGCCACCAGAAACAGAGGGATAACCTACGAGCAGTACTTC. The encoded protein is CATRNRGITYEQYF.

This chain joins TRBV2 and TRBJ2-2, with 12 bases lining up with TRBD2. The V gene end was trimmed by 5 bases and the J gene end by 6 bases; junction bases not matched to a gene: 13. CDR3 length equals 18 residues. Germline assignment: CDR1 SNHLY and CDR2 FYNNEI. The CDR3, as DNA: TGTGCCAGCAGTTCGCTAGCGGGAGGGGGAAGAAGTCCCGGGGAGCTGTTTTTT. Amino acids: CASSSLAGGGRSPGELFF.

The chain has TRBV20-1 and TRBJ2-1; D ambiguous. The CDR3 sequence is 14 residues long. Germline V CDR1 and CDR2: DFQATT, SNEGSKA (reference sequence). Trimming pared 3 bases from V and 0 bases from J, leaving 9 bases between. The CDR3 loop reads CSARPRSSYNEQFF. The CDR3 DNA sequence: TGCAGTGCTAGGCCCAGAAGCTCCTACAATGAGCAGTTCTTC.

This chain connects TRBV28 to TRBJ2-5; TRBD1 aligns across 7 bases. The J call is uncertain, as TRBJ2-7 better fits the DNA end. Germline V gene sequence: CDR1 MDHEN, CDR2 SYDVKM. This CDR3 has 13 residues. This CDR3 is CASSLNRGHEQYF. CDR3 sequence (DNA): TGTGCCAGCAGTTTAAACAGGGGCCACGAGCAGTACTTC.

The chain has TRBV6-6 and TRBJ2-1; 8 bases are a match to TRBD2. In germline, CDR1 is MNHNY, CDR2 SVGAGI (reference sequence). V was clipped by 6 bases and J by 4 bases; unmatched bases: 11. This CDR3 contains 16 residues. CDR3 in amino acids: CASSPQLAGTYNEQFF. DNA for the CDR3: TGTGCCAGCAGCCCCCAGCTAGCGGGTACTTACAATGAGCAGTTCTTC.

The chain combines TRBV4-1 with TRBJ2-7; 13 bases fit TRBD2. Per germline, CDR1 MGHRA and CDR2 YSYEKL. Trimming cost V 3 bases and J 2 bases; bases outside gene matches: 10. There are 18 residues in the CDR3. This chain's CDR3 is CASSHPGLAGVSAYEQYF. The CDR3, as DNA: TGCGCCAGCAGCCATCCCGGACTAGCGGGAGTCTCTGCCTACGAGCAGTACTTC.

This clonotype showed up just a few times. The chain has TRBV4-1 and TRBJ2-3; the D is unclear. The V end was cut by 4 bases, the J end by 2 bases, with 16 bases between. CDR3 length: 16 residues. The germline gives CDR1 MGHRA, CDR2 YSYEKL. The CDR3 coding sequence is TGCGCCAGCAGCCCCAAAGAGCCACTATCCACAGATACGCAGTATTTT. Translating it yields CASSPKEPLSTDTQYF.

This chain connects TRBV19 to TRBJ2-4; D possibly matches TRBD1 or TRBD2 (5 bases each). CDR1 is LNHDA, CDR2 SQIVND, per germline (reference sequence). The V end lost 8 bases, the J end lost 6 bases, and 17 bases lay between the germline ends. The CDR3 loop spans 14 amino acids. CDR3 sequence reads: CASGTTGGGNIQYF. CDR3 sequence (DNA): TGTGCCAGTGGGACGACGGGTGGTGGAAACATTCAGTACTTC.

The CDR3 region has the DNA TGCAGTGCTAGTCAGGCCACAGATACGCAGTATTTT. This sequence encodes CSASQATDTQYF. V and J are TRBV20-1 and TRBJ2-3; D is unclear. The CDR3 has 12 residues. V was shortened by 3 bases and J by 2 bases, with 6 bases between the two germline ends. CDR1 and CDR2 from the germline V gene are DFQATT and SNEGSKA (reference sequence).

This clonotype has more than one count but fewer than ten. The chain links TRBV5-6 to TRBJ2-7; TRBD2 matches 11 bases. Germline V gives CDR1 SGHDT, CDR2 YYEEEE. The CDR3 runs to 15 residues. V shed 1 base, J shed 6 bases, and the junction held 6 bases outside the gene matches. The CDR3 sequence: CASSLRSSGGLEQYF. The CDR3 DNA sequence: TGTGCCAGCAGCTTGCGATCTAGCGGGGGGCTCGAGCAGTACTTC. Full variable domain (missing parts from reference TRBV5-6 and TRBJ2-7): DAGVTQSPTHLIKTRGQQVTLRCSPKSGHDTVSWYQQALGQGPQFIFQYYEEEERQRGNFPDRFSGHQFPNYSSELNVNALLLGDSALYLCASSLRSSGGLEQYFGPGTRLTVT.

This clonotype was detected a few times. The CDR3 spells CASTRTGDRNTEAFF. CDR3 DNA: TGCGCCAGCACCCGGACAGGGGATAGGAACACTGAAGCTTTCTTT. The chain combines TRBV5-1 with TRBJ1-1; TRBD1 aligns across 9 bases. V dropped 6 bases and J dropped 1; count of bases not matched to a gene: 7. CDR1 SGHRS and CDR2 YFSETQ come from the germline V gene. The CDR3 length is 15 residues.

This clonotype was recorded a few times. The J gene is TRBJ2-6, the V gene TRBV6-5; D remains ambiguous. The CDR3 totals 17 residues. Trimming cost V 0 bases and J 0 bases, with 9 bases left between them. Per the germline V gene, CDR1 is MNHEY and CDR2 is SVGAGI. This CDR3 reads CASSYSKKGSGANVLTF. For the CDR3, the DNA is TGTGCCAGCAGTTACTCGAAAAAAGGCTCTGGGGCCAACGTCCTGACTTTC.